The present TCR beta chain was sequenced within a study of PD-L1 blockade in urothelial cancer. In the study overall: In the mid-2010s therapy began: atezolizumab 1,200 mg intravenously every 3 weeks.

What went into each PCR as a spike was synthetic TCR analog templates. This table comes from immunoSEQ multiplex PCR, and its TCRdb copy is limited to in-frame clones, with some not included. Here the sample spans roughly 40,000 clones, 75% to 95% being singletons. Time point in this sample: peripheral blood 6 weeks after treatment start. From germline, CDR1 is MNHNY and CDR2 SVGAGI (reference sequence). V lost 2 bases, J lost 10 bases, and 9 bases lay in between. This CDR3 has 11 residues. The chain uses TRBV6-6 and TRBJ2-7; D possibly corresponds to TRBD2 (7 bases). The material was PBMCs, obtained around atezolizumab (anti-PD-L1) treatment. The TCR comes from a man aged 70-80 years with urothelial cancer. The CDR3 DNA reads as TGTGCCAGCAGTTACCGGGGGGCTCAGTACTTC. Translating it yields CASSYRGAQYF.